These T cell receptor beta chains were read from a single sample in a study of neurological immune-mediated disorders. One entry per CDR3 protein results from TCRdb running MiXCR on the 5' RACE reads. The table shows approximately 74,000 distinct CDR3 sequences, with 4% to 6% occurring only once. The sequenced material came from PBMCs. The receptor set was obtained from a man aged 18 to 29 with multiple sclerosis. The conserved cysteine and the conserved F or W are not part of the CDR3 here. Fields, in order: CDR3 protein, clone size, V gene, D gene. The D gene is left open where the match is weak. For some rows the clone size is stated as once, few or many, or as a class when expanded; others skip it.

CDR3: SVELGAGHVQQY; size: many; V: TRBV29-1; D: -
CDR3: ASSWAEGISGNTIY; size: -; V: TRBV7-7; D: -
CDR3: ASSTGQVIYGYT; size: many; V: TRBV2; D: TRBD1
CDR3: ASSAGQNQETQY; size: many; V: TRBV5-4; D: -
CDR3: ASRRGQDHYGYT; size: many; V: TRBV27; D: -
CDR3: ASSLKGDSYEQY; size: many; V: TRBV28; D: -
CDR3: ASTYKGDKTDTQY; size: -; V: TRBV5-1; D: -
CDR3: ASSSQKAGNSPLH; size: many; V: TRBV5-4; D: -
CDR3: SARDGAGAGNEQF; size: many; V: TRBV20-1; D: TRBD2
CDR3: SARFNRGLYEAF; size: many; V: TRBV20-1; D: TRBD1
CDR3: ASSLARSQGAQAPDEQY; size: many; V: TRBV7-6; D: TRBD1
CDR3: ASSLAGAAGPTDTQY; size: many; V: TRBV5-1; D: -
CDR3: ASSPLGVRSANVLT; size: many; V: TRBV7-8; D: -
CDR3: ASHRTGTNEQF; size: few; V: TRBV19; D: TRBD1
CDR3: ASSFPGQDPHETQY; size: many; V: TRBV5-1; D: TRBD1
CDR3: SAKRGGAVDTQY; size: -; V: TRBV20-1; D: TRBD2
CDR3: ASTLTGNYGYT; size: many; V: TRBV7-9; D: TRBD1
CDR3: ASSQDREGYNEQF; size: many; V: TRBV4-3; D: TRBD2
CDR3: SAWASGSGTYNEQF; size: few; V: TRBV20-1; D: TRBD2
CDR3: ASSLTRGEGEQF; size: few; V: TRBV5-1; D: -
CDR3: SASLRHDYGYT; size: many; V: TRBV20-1; D: -
CDR3: ASSRTGAEAF; size: many; V: TRBV3-1; D: TRBD1
CDR3: SALRLKDRRGNQPQN; size: many; V: TRBV20-1; D: TRBD1
CDR3: ASSLEVGAQY; size: many; V: TRBV7-9; D: -
CDR3: AWSGFLSGAKVLT; size: -; V: TRBV30; D: -
CDR3: SVVRGRGETQY; size: many; V: TRBV29-1; D: TRBD1
CDR3: SAYDPSRGNTEAF; size: many; V: TRBV20-1; D: -
CDR3: SAPSFANTQY; size: -; V: TRBV20-1; D: -
CDR3: SAPTGTETQY; size: many; V: TRBV20-1; D: TRBD1
CDR3: ARPPGTITYNYGYT; size: many; V: TRBV12-3/TRBV12-4; D: -
CDR3: ASSLFGHYSYEQY; size: many; V: TRBV7-2; D: -
CDR3: ASSQGQGVYSPLN; size: many; V: TRBV3-1; D: TRBD1
CDR3: ASSEIEGQGASKTDTQY; size: many; V: TRBV7-2; D: TRBD1
CDR3: ASSLYDNSPLN; size: -; V: TRBV7-6; D: -
CDR3: ASSYGSKNIQY; size: many; V: TRBV7-8; D: -
CDR3: ASSLGRGRSTDTQY; size: many; V: TRBV7-6; D: TRBD2
CDR3: ASSLGAGTISYEQY; size: many; V: TRBV5-1; D: -
CDR3: ASAGTTNTGELF; size: few; V: TRBV5-1; D: -
CDR3: ASSNGQGGTEAF; size: many; V: TRBV5-1; D: TRBD1
CDR3: SARDNSYEQY; size: medium-sized; V: TRBV29-1; D: -
CDR3: SARGVEQY; size: many; V: TRBV20-1; D: -